The next 21 T cell receptor beta chains were all read from a single sample in a study of blood T cell repertoires in COVID-19. The assay was immunoSEQ multiplex PCR, and TCRdb's table has in-frame clones only and misses some. The repertoire holds 200,000 to 300,000 clones, 84% seen once, with 1.5% in the top ten. Sequences were obtained from peripheral blood. These receptors came from a woman aged 40 to 50 who had recovered from COVID-19.

This clone was found a few times. The chain joins TRBV28 to TRBJ2-7; no clear D. From germline, CDR1 is MDHEN and CDR2 SYDVKM. The CDR3 consists of 13 residues. V was trimmed by 3 bases and J by 3 bases, leaving 9 bases between them. The CDR3: CASSLGDNYEQYF. The CDR3 DNA follows: TGTGCCAGCAGTTTGGGCGATAACTACGAGCAGTACTTC.

The V gene is TRBV4-2, the J gene TRBJ2-4; D may be TRBD1 (5 bases). The CDR3 has 16 residues. V lost 1 base and J lost 3, with 13 bases in between. Germline CDR1 and CDR2: LGHNA and YNFKEQ. The CDR3 nucleotides are TGTGCCAGCAGCCAAGGACAGTTCCTTGGCAAAAACATTCAGTACTTC. It yields the protein CASSQGQFLGKNIQYF.

The genes are TRBV27 and TRBJ1-5; 10 positions agree with TRBD1. With 3 bases clipped from V and 7 bases from J, the junction kept 9 bases outside the gene matches. CDR1 MNHEY and CDR2 SMNVEV come from the germline V gene (reference sequence). This CDR3 has 16 residues. This chain's CDR3 is CASSFSRTGGGQPQHF. CDR3 bases: TGTGCCAGCAGTTTCTCCCGGACAGGGGGAGGGCAGCCCCAGCATTTT.

V and J are TRBV3-1 (or the pseudogene TRBV3-2) and TRBJ1-2; the match to TRBD1 covers 10 bases. The CDR3 totals 14 residues. V lost 2 bases, J lost 8 bases, and 5 bases stayed unmatched. Germline CDR1 and CDR2: LGHDT and YNNKEL (reference sequence). CDR3 nucleotide sequence: TGTGCCAGCAGCCAACCCGGGACAGGGGTAGGCTACACCTTC. Translation gives CASSQPGTGVGYTF.

The chain recombines TRBV5-1 with TRBJ1-4; 8 nucleotides align to TRBD1. Germline trimming cut 7 bases from V and 8 bases from J; bases unmatched to any gene: 10. In germline, CDR1 is SGHRS, CDR2 YFSETQ. The length of the CDR3 is 14 residues. The CDR3 coding sequence is TGCGCCAGCGCTTTTCGCGACAGGGGCGAAAAACTGTTTTTT. Protein: CASAFRDRGEKLFF.

The chain uses TRBV6-5 and TRBJ2-3, with 10 bases matching TRBD1. CDR3 size: 16 residues. V trimming: 2 bases; J trimming: 3 bases; junction bases outside the gene matches: 5. Germline V gene sequence: CDR1 MNHEY, CDR2 SVGAGI. DNA of the CDR3: TGTGCCAGCAGTTACACCTGGACAGGGGGGACAGATACGCAGTATTTT. This encodes CASSYTWTGGTDTQYF.

CDR3 in amino acids: CASRTGNYGYTF. DNA for the CDR3: TGCGCCAGCAGGACAGGGAACTATGGCTACACCTTC. The J gene is TRBJ1-2, the V gene TRBV5-1; 7 nucleotides agree with TRBD1. The CDR3 contains 12 residues. Unmatched junction bases numbered 0, after V lost 5 bases and J lost 2 bases. Germline assignment: CDR1 SGHRS and CDR2 YFSETQ. Combining the CDR3 with reference TRBV5-1 and TRBJ1-2 gives the whole variable domain KAGVTQTPRYLIKTRGQQVTLSCSPISGHRSVSWYQQTPGQGLQFLFEYFSETQRNKGNFPGRFSGRQFSNSRSEMNVSTLELGDSALYLCASRTGNYGYTFGSGTRLTVV.

The V and J genes are TRBV30 and TRBJ2-2, with TRBD2 identical over 8 bases. V was clipped by 4 bases and J by 1 base; unmatched bases: 2. The CDR3 is 14 amino acids. Germline lookup yields CDR1 GTSNPN and CDR2 SVGIG (reference sequence). CDR3 protein: CAWKGLVNTGELFF. For the CDR3, the DNA is TGTGCCTGGAAGGGACTAGTGAACACCGGGGAGCTGTTTTTT.

V gene TRBV5-1 combines with J gene TRBJ1-6; no clear D gene. The V end was cut by 2 bases, the J end by 0 bases, with 9 bases between. Germline V gives CDR1 SGHRS, CDR2 YFSETQ. The CDR3 is made up of 16 amino acids. The DNA for the CDR3 is TGCGCCAGCAGCTTATTGGAGGACTCCTATAATTCACCCCTCCACTTT. It codes for CASSLLEDSYNSPLHF. The complete variable domain, with remaining parts taken from reference TRBV5-1 and TRBJ1-6, reads KAGVTQTPRYLIKTRGQQVTLSCSPISGHRSVSWYQQTPGQGLQFLFEYFSETQRNKGNFPGRFSGRQFSNSRSEMNVSTLELGDSALYLCASSLLEDSYNSPLHFGNGTRLTVT.

The chain has TRBV25-1 and TRBJ2-2; D remains unclear. Germline CDR1 and CDR2: MGHDK and SYGVNS. Trimming pared 5 bases from V and 3 bases from J, leaving 10 bases between. This CDR3 has 14 residues. The CDR3 DNA is TGTGCCAGCAGTTGGGCAGCTTACACCGGGGAGCTGTTTTTT. This translates into CASSWAAYTGELFF.

This clone appeared many times. The chain carries TRBV18 and TRBJ2-1; 8 bases match TRBD2. V shed 3 bases and J 8 bases; nucleotides not matched to a gene: 6. Germline V CDR1 and CDR2: KGHSH, LQKENI. The CDR3 contains 14 residues. CDR3 bases: TGTGCCAGCTCACCGGGACTAGTCACCCATGAGCAGTTCTTC. Translating gives CASSPGLVTHEQFF.

This clone came up a few times. J is TRBJ1-1 and V is TRBV4-2, with D possibly being TRBD1 (6 bases). The CDR3 runs 14 residues. Germline CDR1 LGHNA, CDR2 YNFKEQ. Trimming left V 1 base short and J 7 bases short, with 13 bases between. Here the CDR3 reads CASSQGQGWHEAFF. The CDR3 DNA is TGTGCCAGCAGCCAAGGGCAGGGGTGGCATGAAGCTTTCTTT.

The chain employs TRBV10-2 and TRBJ1-1, with 8 bases identical to TRBD1. CDR1 and CDR2 (germline): WSHSY, SAAADI. CDR3 length: 14 residues. The J segment lost 0 bases and the V segment lost 6 bases, leaving 3 bases of the junction unmatched. The CDR3 reads CASSKTGVNTEAFF. The CDR3, as DNA: TGCGCCAGCAGCAAGACAGGGGTGAACACTGAAGCTTTCTTT.

This chain links TRBV13 with TRBJ2-1; TRBD2 aligns across 8 bases. Germline trimming cut 0 bases from V and 9 bases from J; bases unmatched to any gene: 4. Germline CDR1 reads PRHDT; CDR2 reads FYEKMQ (reference sequence). The CDR3 totals 14 residues. CDR3 nucleotides: TGTGCCAGCAGCTTAGGGCGGGGGGCCGCTGAGCAGTTCTTC. It is translated as CASSLGRGAAEQFF. The full variable domain, with the rest looked up from reference TRBV13 and TRBJ2-1, is AAGVIQSPRHLIKEKRETATLKCYPIPRHDTVYWYQQGPGQDPQFLISFYEKMQSDKGSIPDRFSAQQFSDYHSELNMSSLELGDSALYFCASSLGRGAAEQFFGPGTRLTVL.

The chain combines TRBV11-3 with TRBJ2-1; 10 bases are shared with TRBD1. The CDR3 length is 14 residues. The V segment lost 5 bases and the J segment 9 bases; nucleotides outside the gene matches: 7. CDR1 and CDR2 (germline): SGHNT, YENEEA. CDR3 region: CASSQRTGGGEQFF. CDR3 DNA: TGTGCCAGCAGCCAGAGGACAGGGGGTGGTGAGCAGTTCTTC.

A note on this clone: Other DNA sequences in this specimen translate into the identical CDR3. The J gene is TRBJ1-4, the V gene TRBV27; D possibly corresponds to TRBD1 (6 bases). The CDR3 has 17 residues. The V end was cut by 6 bases, the J end by 5 bases, with 22 bases between. CDR1 and CDR2 (germline): MNHEY, SMNVEV (reference sequence). CDR3: CASSPTGGGFFNEKLFF. The CDR3 DNA is TGTGCCAGCAGCCCGACAGGAGGCGGCTTTTTCAATGAAAAACTGTTTTTT.

The rearrangement uses TRBV28 and TRBJ2-5, with D possibly TRBD1 on 6 matching bases. The CDR3 runs to 13 residues. CDR1 and CDR2 (germline): MDHEN, SYDVKM. V was trimmed by 3 bases and J by 5 bases, leaving 10 bases between them. CDR3: CASSFPDRETQYF. The CDR3 DNA reads TGTGCCAGCAGTTTCCCCGACAGGGAGACCCAGTACTTC.

V is TRBV9 and J is TRBJ2-7; 11 nucleotides align to TRBD2. Germline V gene lookup returns CDR1 SGDLS and CDR2 YYNGEE. Losses at the gene ends were 0 bases for V and 4 bases for J; bases not matched to a gene: 3. The CDR3 length is 15 residues. The chain's CDR3 is CASSVGTSGRYEQYF. The CDR3 DNA reads TGTGCCAGCAGCGTAGGAACTAGCGGGAGATACGAGCAGTACTTC.

V gene TRBV7-9 combines with J gene TRBJ1-1; perhaps TRBD1 as D (5 bases). V was clipped by 4 bases and J by 1 base, with 13 bases between them. Germline V gives CDR1 SEHNR, CDR2 FQNEAQ (reference sequence). The CDR3 has 15 amino acids. The DNA for the CDR3 is TGTGCCAGCAGCTATTACGACAGTGGGAACACTGAAGCTTTCTTT. Translated: CASSYYDSGNTEAFF.

The rearrangement uses TRBV6-4 and TRBJ2-6; D possibly corresponds to TRBD1 (6 bases). CDR3 length equals 15 residues. V dropped 3 bases and J dropped 4 bases, with 10 bases sitting between them. The germline V gene has CDR1 MRHNA and CDR2 SNTAGT. The CDR3 DNA reads as TGTGCCAGCAGTGATGGGGGCCGCGGGGCCAACGTCCTGACTTTC. Translated, it gives CASSDGGRGANVLTF.

This sequence joins TRBV28 and TRBJ1-2; perhaps TRBD1 as D (6 bases). This CDR3 spans 13 amino acids. The germline V gene has CDR1 MDHEN and CDR2 SYDVKM. The V end lost 1 base, the J end lost 6 bases, and 9 bases lay between the germline ends. CDR3 bases: TGTGCCAGCAGTTTATCCAGGGGAGATGGCTACACCTTC. This translates into CASSLSRGDGYTF.